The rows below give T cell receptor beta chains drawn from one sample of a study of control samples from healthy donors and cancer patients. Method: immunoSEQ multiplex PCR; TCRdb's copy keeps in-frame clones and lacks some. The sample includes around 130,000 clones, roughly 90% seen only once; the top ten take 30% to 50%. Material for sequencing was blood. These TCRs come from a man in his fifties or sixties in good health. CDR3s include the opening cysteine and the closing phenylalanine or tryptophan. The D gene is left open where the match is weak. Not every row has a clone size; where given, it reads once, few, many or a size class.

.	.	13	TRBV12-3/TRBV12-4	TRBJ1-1	CASSFRENTEAFF	TGTGCCAGCAGTTTCAGGGAGAACACTGAAGCTTTCTTT
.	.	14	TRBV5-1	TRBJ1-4	CASSPGTVNEKLFF	TGCGCCAGCAGCCCAGGGACCGTTAATGAAAAACTGTTTTTT
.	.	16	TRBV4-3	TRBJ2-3	CASSQDLAGATDTQYF	TGCGCCAGCAGCCAAGATCTGGCAGGGGCCACAGATACGCAGTATTTT
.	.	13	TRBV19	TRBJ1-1	CASSKQMNTEAFF	TGTGCCAGTAGTAAGCAGATGAACACTGAAGCTTTCTTT
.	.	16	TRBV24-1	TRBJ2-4	CATSDSTALAKNIQYF	TGTGCCACCAGTGATTCTACAGCTCTAGCCAAAAACATTCAGTACTTC
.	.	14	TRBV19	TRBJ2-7	CASSIDGTLYEQYF	TGTGCCAGTAGTATAGACGGGACACTATACGAGCAGTACTTC
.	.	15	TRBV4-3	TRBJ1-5	CASSQDMRGNQPQHF	TGCGCCAGCAGCCAAGATATGAGGGGCAATCAGCCCCAGCATTTT
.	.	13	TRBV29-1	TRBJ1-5	CSVVSQEGQPQHF	TGCAGCGTTGTCTCGCAGGAGGGTCAGCCCCAGCATTTT
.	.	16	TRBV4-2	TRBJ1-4	CASSQDLTGGREKLFF	TGTGCCAGCAGCCAAGATCTCACGGGAGGGAGAGAAAAACTGTTTTTT
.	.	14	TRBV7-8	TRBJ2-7	CASIQGGPHYEQYF	TGTGCCAGCATCCAGGGGGGTCCCCACTACGAGCAGTACTTC
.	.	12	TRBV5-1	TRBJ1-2	CASSSTGEGYTF	TGCGCCAGCAGCTCTACCGGGGAAGGCTACACCTTC
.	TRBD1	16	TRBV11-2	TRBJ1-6	CASSLTGTGSRSPLHF	TGTGCCAGCAGCCTAACCGGGACAGGATCGAGATCACCCCTCCACTTT
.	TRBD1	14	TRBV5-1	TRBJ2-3	CASSGRQGTDTQYF	TGCGCCAGCTCCGGGAGACAGGGGACAGATACGCAGTATTTT
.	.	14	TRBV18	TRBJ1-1	CASSLDTTRTEAFF	TGTGCCAGCTCACTTGATACAACTCGAACTGAAGCTTTCTTT
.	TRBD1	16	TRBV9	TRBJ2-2	CASSQSTGANTGELFF	TGTGCCAGCAGCCAGTCGACAGGGGCGAACACCGGGGAGCTGTTTTTT
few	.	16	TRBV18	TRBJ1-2	CASSPGPWTDNYGYTF	TGTGCCAGCTCACCAGGGCCGTGGACAGATAACTATGGCTACACCTTC
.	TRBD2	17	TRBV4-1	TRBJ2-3	CASSPIIAGGHEDTQYF	TGCGCCAGCAGCCCCATTATAGCGGGGGGGCATGAAGATACGCAGTATTTT
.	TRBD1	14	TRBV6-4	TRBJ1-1	CASSSGTGTGEAFF	TGTGCCAGCAGCTCCGGGACAGGGACTGGTGAAGCTTTCTTT
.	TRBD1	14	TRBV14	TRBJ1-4	CASSRDRANEKLFF	TGTGCCAGCAGCCGGGACAGAGCTAATGAAAAACTGTTTTTT
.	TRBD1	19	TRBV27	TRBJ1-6	CASSRFGTGGVEKGSPLHF	TGTGCCAGCAGTCGCTTCGGGACAGGGGGAGTGGAAAAGGGTTCACCCCTCCACTTT
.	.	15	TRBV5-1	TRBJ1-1	CASSYEGGVRAEAFF	TGCGCCAGCAGTTACGAGGGAGGGGTTAGGGCTGAAGCTTTCTTT
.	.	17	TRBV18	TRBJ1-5	CASSPRSGEGFYQPQHF	TGTGCCAGCTCACCACGATCAGGGGAAGGATTTTATCAGCCCCAGCATTTT
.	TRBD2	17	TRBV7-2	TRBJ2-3	CASSLGPLAGGTDTQYF	TGTGCCAGCAGCTTAGGTCCCTTAGCGGGGGGCACAGATACGCAGTATTTT
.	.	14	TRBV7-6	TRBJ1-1	CASSRGAGSTEAFF	TGTGCCAGCAGCCGCGGGGCAGGGAGCACTGAAGCTTTCTTT
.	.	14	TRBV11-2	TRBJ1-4	CASSPEGGNEKLFF	TGTGCCAGCAGCCCGGAGGGGGGTAATGAAAAACTGTTTTTT
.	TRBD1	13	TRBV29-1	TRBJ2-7	CSAGGTGVYEQYF	TGCAGCGCCGGAGGGACAGGCGTCTACGAGCAGTACTTC
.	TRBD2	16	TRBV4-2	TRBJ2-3	CASSQLTSGGLDTQYF	TGTGCCAGCAGCCAATTGACTAGCGGGGGGTTGGATACGCAGTATTTT
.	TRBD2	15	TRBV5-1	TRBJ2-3	CASSLVGGAGDTQYF	TGCGCCAGCAGCTTAGTCGGGGGGGCAGGAGATACGCAGTATTTT
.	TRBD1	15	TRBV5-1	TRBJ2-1	CASSLGTGAVNEQFF	TGCGCCAGCAGCTTGGGGACAGGGGCCGTCAATGAGCAGTTCTTC
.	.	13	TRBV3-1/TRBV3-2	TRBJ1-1	CASSRQVYTEAFF	TGTGCCAGCAGTCGCCAGGTTTACACTGAAGCTTTCTTT
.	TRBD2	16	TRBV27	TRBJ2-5	CASSLGLAGGGETQYF	TGTGCCAGCAGCCTTGGACTAGCGGGGGGAGGGGAGACCCAGTACTTC
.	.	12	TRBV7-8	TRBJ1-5	CASSPTNQPQHF	TGTGCCAGCAGCCCTACAAATCAGCCCCAGCATTTT
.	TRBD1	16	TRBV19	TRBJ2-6	CASRGTGGAGANVLTF	TGTGCCAGTAGGGGGACAGGGGGCGCTGGGGCCAACGTCCTGACTTTC
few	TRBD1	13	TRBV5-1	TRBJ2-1	CASSRQGYNEQFF	TGCGCCAGCAGCCGACAGGGCTACAATGAGCAGTTCTTC
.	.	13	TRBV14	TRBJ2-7	CASSPSSGDEQYF	TGTGCCAGCAGCCCATCCTCAGGGGACGAGCAGTACTTC
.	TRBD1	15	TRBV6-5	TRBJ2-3	CASSQRRQGTDTQYF	TGTGCCAGCAGCCAAAGGCGACAGGGGACAGATACGCAGTATTTT
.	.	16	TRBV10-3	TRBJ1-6	CAISESASSYNSPLHF	TGTGCCATCAGTGAGTCCGCAAGCTCCTATAATTCACCCCTCCACTTT
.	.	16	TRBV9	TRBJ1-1	CASSVDLGVRNTEAFF	TGTGCCAGCAGCGTAGATCTAGGAGTAAGGAACACTGAAGCTTTCTTT
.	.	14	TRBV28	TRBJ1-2	CASTTTGAAYGYTF	TGTGCCAGCACCACAACGGGGGCGGCCTATGGCTACACCTTC
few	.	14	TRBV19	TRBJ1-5	CASSIWGLNQPQHF	TGTGCCAGTAGTATTTGGGGCCTAAATCAGCCCCAGCATTTT
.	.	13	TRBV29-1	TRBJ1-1	CSVGAGLSSGAFF	TGCAGCGTTGGGGCAGGGTTATCTTCTGGAGCTTTCTTT
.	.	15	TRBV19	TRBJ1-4	CASSIGSATNEKLFF	TGTGCCAGTAGTATAGGCAGTGCAACTAATGAAAAACTGTTTTTT